One TCR beta chain is described in this entry. The data stem from a study of control samples from healthy donors and cancer patients. J lost 1 base, V lost 4 bases, and 6 bases had no gene match. The germline V gene has CDR1 SGHVS and CDR2 FQNEAQ. This CDR3 contains 15 residues. TCRdb's table, derived via immunoSEQ multiplex PCR, lists solely in-frame clones and lacks some. Found here are more than 75,000 clones, roughly 90% of them singletons; the top ten hold 1.9%. The chain links TRBV7-8 to TRBJ2-7; 8 nucleotides match TRBD1. The sequenced sample was PBMCs. This TCR was recovered from a woman aged 55-70 years with head and neck cancer. Here the CDR3 reads CASSSYRGESYEQYF. The CDR3 region has the DNA TGTGCCAGCAGCTCGTACAGGGGGGAGTCCTACGAGCAGTACTTC.